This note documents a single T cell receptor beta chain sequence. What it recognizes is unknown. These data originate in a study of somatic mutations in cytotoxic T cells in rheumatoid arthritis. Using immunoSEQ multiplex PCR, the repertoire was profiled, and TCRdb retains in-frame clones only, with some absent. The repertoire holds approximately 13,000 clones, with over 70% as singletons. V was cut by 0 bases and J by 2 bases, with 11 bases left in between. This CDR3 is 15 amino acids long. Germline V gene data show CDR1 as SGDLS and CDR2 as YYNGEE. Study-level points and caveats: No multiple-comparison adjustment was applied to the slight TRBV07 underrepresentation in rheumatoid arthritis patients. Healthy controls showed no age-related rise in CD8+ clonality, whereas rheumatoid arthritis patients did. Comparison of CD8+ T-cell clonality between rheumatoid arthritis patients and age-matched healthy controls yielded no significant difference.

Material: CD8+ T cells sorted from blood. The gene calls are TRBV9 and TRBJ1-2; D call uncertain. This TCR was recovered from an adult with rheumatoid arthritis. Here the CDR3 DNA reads TGTGCCAGCAGCGTAGATTCGGTCCTAAACTATGGCTACACCTTC. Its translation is CASSVDSVLNYGYTF.